The rows below give T cell receptor beta chains drawn from one sample of a study of beta chain features in type 1 diabetes. TCRdb's copy holds only in-frame clones and misses some; the assay was immunoSEQ multiplex PCR. The repertoire holds 150,000 to 200,000 clones, with about 12% as singletons. The sample was central memory CD4+ T cells from blood. The receptors were sampled from a woman aged 18-30 years in good health. Both conserved end residues are part of each CDR3.

cdr3_aa	v_call
CASSRTNNEQFF	TRBV18
CASSLGQGDGGTYNEQFF	TRBV11-3
CASSIPGISYEQYF	TRBV19
CASSSAGGGETQYF	TRBV11-2
CASSDRGSGTEAFF	TRBV2
CSIRSGRSTDTQYF	TRBV29-1
CASSSSYEQYF	TRBV5-4
CASSIAWLAANNEQFF	TRBV19
CAIRGQASDYGYTF	TRBV10-3
CAWSVTGTYYGYTF	TRBV30
CASSPRGTGSYEQYF	TRBV18
CASSQGTSGSYEQYF	TRBV6-4
CASKQETYEQYF	TRBV28
CASRTMASSSYEQYF	TRBV5-1
CATLRVYGYTF	TRBV28
CASRRLQGGDQYF	TRBV28
CATSRDYSSYEQYF	TRBV15
CASRAAGDEQFF	TRBV7-3
CASRRLVDPGELFF	TRBV10-2
CSVEFGGVGNTEAFF	TRBV29-1
CASRPPAGVEYF	TRBV28
CASSPIAGGKNEQFF	TRBV6-5
CASSPLVSSYNEQFF	TRBV18
CASSLGGVAEAFF	TRBV6-5
CASSLGGVLAKNIQYF	TRBV7-2
CASSQSPTGQGVIGYTF	TRBV4-1
CSVDGTSRFNEQFF	TRBV29-1
CASSGQGKDQPQHF	TRBV18
CASTLTGGWRRETQYF	TRBV27
CASSSRQGNSYEQYF	TRBV7-8